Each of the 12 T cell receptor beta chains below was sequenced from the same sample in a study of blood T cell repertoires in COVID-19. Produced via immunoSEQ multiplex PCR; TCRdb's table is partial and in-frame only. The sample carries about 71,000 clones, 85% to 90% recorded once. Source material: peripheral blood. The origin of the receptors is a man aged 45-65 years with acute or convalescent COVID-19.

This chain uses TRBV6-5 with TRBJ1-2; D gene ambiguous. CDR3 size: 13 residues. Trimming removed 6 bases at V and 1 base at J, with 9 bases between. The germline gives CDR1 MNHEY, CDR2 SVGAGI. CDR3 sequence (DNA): TGTGCCAGCAGGCCCGCCGGTAACTATGGCTACACCTTC. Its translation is CASRPAGNYGYTF.

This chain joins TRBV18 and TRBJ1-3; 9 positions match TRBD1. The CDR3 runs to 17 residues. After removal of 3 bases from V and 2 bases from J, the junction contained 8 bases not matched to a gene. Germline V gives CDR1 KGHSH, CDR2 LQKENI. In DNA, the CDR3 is TGTGCCAGCTCACCGGAACAGGGGGCAGTGACTGGAAACACCATATATTTT. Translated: CASSPEQGAVTGNTIYF.

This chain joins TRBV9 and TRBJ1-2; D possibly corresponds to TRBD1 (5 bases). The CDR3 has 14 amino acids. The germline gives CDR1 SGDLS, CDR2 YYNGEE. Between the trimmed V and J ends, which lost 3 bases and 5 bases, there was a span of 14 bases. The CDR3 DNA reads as TGTGCCAGCAGCGCTCTGGGGCAGTCGTATGGCTACACCTTC. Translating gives CASSALGQSYGYTF.

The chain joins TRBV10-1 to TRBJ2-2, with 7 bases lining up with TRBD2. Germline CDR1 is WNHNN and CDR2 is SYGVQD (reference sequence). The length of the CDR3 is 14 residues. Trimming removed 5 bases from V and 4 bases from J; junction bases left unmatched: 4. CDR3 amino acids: CASSPAGRTGELFF. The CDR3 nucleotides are TGCGCCAGCAGTCCAGCGGGGCGCACCGGGGAGCTGTTTTTT.

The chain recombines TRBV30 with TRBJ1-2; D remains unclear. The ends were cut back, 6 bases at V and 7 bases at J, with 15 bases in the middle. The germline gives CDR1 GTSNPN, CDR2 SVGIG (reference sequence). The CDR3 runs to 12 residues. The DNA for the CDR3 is TGTGCCTGCCCCGGGCCCGGGATTGGCTACACCTTC. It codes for CACPGPGIGYTF.

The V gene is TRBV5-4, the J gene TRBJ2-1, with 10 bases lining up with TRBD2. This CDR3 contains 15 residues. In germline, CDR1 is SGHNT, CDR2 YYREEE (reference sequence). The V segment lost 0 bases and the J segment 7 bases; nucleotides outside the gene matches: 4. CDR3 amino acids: CASSLVLAGENEQFF. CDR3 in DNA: TGTGCCAGCAGCTTGGTTCTAGCGGGAGAGAATGAGCAGTTCTTC.

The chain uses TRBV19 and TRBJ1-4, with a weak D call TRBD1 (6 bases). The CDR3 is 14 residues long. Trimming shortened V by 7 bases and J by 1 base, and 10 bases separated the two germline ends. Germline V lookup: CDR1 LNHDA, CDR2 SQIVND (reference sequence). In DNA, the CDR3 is TGTGCCAGTACCAAGGACAGAACTAATGAAAAACTGTTTTTT. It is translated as CASTKDRTNEKLFF.

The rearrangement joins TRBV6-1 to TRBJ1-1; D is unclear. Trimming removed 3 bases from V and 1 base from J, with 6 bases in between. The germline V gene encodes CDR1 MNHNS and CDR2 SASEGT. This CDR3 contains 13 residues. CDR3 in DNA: TGTGCCAGCAGTGACGTGCGGAACACTGAAGCTTTCTTT. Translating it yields CASSDVRNTEAFF.

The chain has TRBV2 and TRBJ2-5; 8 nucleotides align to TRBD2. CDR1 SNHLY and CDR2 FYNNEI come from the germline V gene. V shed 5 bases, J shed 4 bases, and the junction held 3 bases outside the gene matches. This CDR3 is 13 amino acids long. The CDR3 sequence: CASSTLAGETQYF. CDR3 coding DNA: TGTGCCAGCAGTACCCTAGCGGGAGAGACCCAGTACTTC.

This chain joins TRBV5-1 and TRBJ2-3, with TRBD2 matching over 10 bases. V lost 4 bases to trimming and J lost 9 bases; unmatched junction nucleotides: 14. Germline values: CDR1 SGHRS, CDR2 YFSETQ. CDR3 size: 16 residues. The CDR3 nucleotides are TGCGCCAGCAGCCCCCAGAAGGCGCTAGCGGGAGACACGCAGTATTTT. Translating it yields CASSPQKALAGDTQYF.

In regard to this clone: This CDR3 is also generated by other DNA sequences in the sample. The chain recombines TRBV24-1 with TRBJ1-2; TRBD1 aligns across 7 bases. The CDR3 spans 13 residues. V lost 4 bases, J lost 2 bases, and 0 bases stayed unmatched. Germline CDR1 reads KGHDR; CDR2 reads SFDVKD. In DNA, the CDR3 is TGTGCCACCAGTGACAGGGGGAACTATGGCTACACCTTC. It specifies CATSDRGNYGYTF.

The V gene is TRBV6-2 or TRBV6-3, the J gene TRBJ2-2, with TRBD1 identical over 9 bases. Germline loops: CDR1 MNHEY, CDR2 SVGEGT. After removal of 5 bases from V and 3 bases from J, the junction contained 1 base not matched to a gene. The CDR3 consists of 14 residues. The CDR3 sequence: CASSGQGYTGELFF. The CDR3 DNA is TGTGCCAGCAGTGGACAGGGGTACACCGGGGAGCTGTTTTTT.